A selection of T cell receptor beta chains follows, all from one sample in a study of T-cell reconstitution after alpha-beta-depleted transplantation in children. MiXCR, applied by TCRdb to the PCR reads, yields one record per CDR3 protein. The sample has over 200,000 distinct CDR3 sequences, 7.5% to 9.5% seen once. Sequencing used PBMCs, mostly from graft donor cells, obtained 360 days after TCRalphabeta/CD19-depleted stem cell transplant. These receptors originate from a male patient aged 2 to 9 who had a stem cell transplant for acute myeloid leukemia, so the T cells may come from the graft donor. The CDR3 runs from the conserved cysteine through the conserved F or W. A D gene is named only where the DNA matches it firmly. Clone size is shown for a subset of rows, as once, few, many or a class of expanded clone.

TRBJ2-2 many . TRBV4-1 CASSQVDGELFF TGCGCCAGCAGCCAAGTCGACGGGGAGCTGTTTTTT
TRBJ2-3 few . TRBV7-9 CASSLMGGTDTQYF TGTGCCAGCAGCTTAATGGGGGGCACAGATACGCAGTATTTT
TRBJ1-4 many . TRBV11-2 CASSSLPPETTNEKLFF TGTGCCAGCAGCTCCCTTCCTCCAGAAACAACTAATGAAAAACTGTTTTTT
TRBJ2-1 many . TRBV30 CAWSLNLDTGQFF TGTGCCTGGAGTCTAAATCTTGACACTGGGCAGTTCTTC
TRBJ2-7 . . TRBV20-1 CSARANGYEQYF TGCAGTGCTAGAGCAAACGGCTACGAGCAGTACTTC
TRBJ2-7 many . TRBV20-1 CSATSSAYEQYF TGCAGTGCCACTAGCTCCGCCTACGAGCAGTACTTC
TRBJ2-2 . TRBD1 TRBV12-3/TRBV12-4 CASSNTGTDYTGELFF TGTGCCAGCAGTAATACCGGGACAGACTATACCGGGGAGCTGTTTTTT
TRBJ1-2 many . TRBV6-5 CASFDRNGYTF TGTGCCAGCTTCGACAGAAATGGCTACACCTTC
TRBJ2-7 few . TRBV20-1 CSARVADLNEQYF TGCAGTGCTAGAGTAGCGGATCTGAATGAGCAGTACTTC
TRBJ2-1 . . TRBV11-2 CASTDAEGNEQFF TGTGCCAGCACGGACGCGGAGGGTAATGAGCAGTTCTTC
TRBJ2-1 many . TRBV29-1 CSFGQRNNEQFF TGCAGCTTTGGACAGAGGAACAATGAGCAGTTCTTC
TRBJ2-1 many . TRBV20-1 CSARVFLPNEQFF TGCAGTGCTAGAGTGTTTCTCCCTAATGAGCAGTTCTTC
TRBJ1-5 . . TRBV7-8 CASSLERVSRQPQHF TGTGCCAGCAGCTTAGAAAGGGTCTCGCGTCAGCCCCAGCATTTT
TRBJ2-7 many . TRBV7-9 CASSPGGSSYEQYF TGTGCCAGCAGTCCCGGGGGCTCCTCCTACGAGCAGTACTTC
TRBJ2-7 few . TRBV25-1 CASSISYEQYF TGTGCCAGCAGCATTTCCTACGAGCAGTACTTC
TRBJ2-1 . . TRBV20-1 CSARDHRPANEQFF TGCAGTGCTAGAGATCACCGACCGGCCAATGAGCAGTTCTTC
TRBJ1-5 few TRBD1 TRBV5-1 CASSPGTGIQPQHF TGCGCCAGCAGCCCCGGGACAGGGATTCAGCCCCAGCATTTT
TRBJ2-1 many TRBD2 TRBV7-9 CASSFTGGRVEQFF TGTGCCAGCAGCTTCACGGGGGGGAGGGTTGAGCAGTTCTTC
TRBJ1-1 . . TRBV30 CAWSGGNTEAFF TGTGCCTGGAGTGGAGGGAACACTGAAGCTTTCTTT
TRBJ2-3 . . TRBV29-1 CSVPALGSGDTQYF TGCAGCGTTCCCGCCCTGGGGTCAGGGGATACGCAGTATTTT
TRBJ1-2 few . TRBV5-8 CASSLIGHEWGYTF TGTGCCAGCAGCTTGATAGGCCACGAGTGGGGCTACACCTTC
TRBJ2-7 few . TRBV5-1 CASSLSLGQGGYEQYF TGCGCCAGCAGCTTATCCCTTGGACAGGGAGGGTACGAGCAGTACTTC
TRBJ2-2 once . TRBV29-1 CSATREIGELFF TGCAGCGCCACGAGGGAGATCGGGGAGCTGTTTTTT
TRBJ2-7 many . TRBV6-5 CASSYQVGDRYEQYF TGTGCCAGCAGTTACCAAGTCGGGGACCGATACGAGCAGTACTTC
TRBJ2-5 few . TRBV6-5 CASSYSSQKETQYF TGTGCCAGCAGTTACTCATCGCAGAAAGAGACCCAGTACTTC
TRBJ2-2 many . TRBV14 CASSQISGTANTGELFF TGTGCCAGCAGCCAAATCTCGGGGACTGCGAACACCGGGGAGCTGTTTTTT
TRBJ2-1 few TRBD1 TRBV18 CASSGTGGNEQFF TGTGCCAGCTCGGGGACAGGGGGCAATGAGCAGTTCTTC
TRBJ1-5 once . TRBV20-1 CSATSGKGNQYQHF TGCAGTGCTACATCAGGGAAGGGCAATCAGTACCAGCATTTT
TRBJ2-7 few TRBD1 TRBV29-1 CSAWTGASYEQYF TGCAGCGCCTGGACAGGGGCATCCTACGAGCAGTACTTC
TRBJ2-3 few TRBD1 TRBV5-1 CASSSRDSHTDTQYF TGCGCCAGCAGCTCCAGGGACAGTCACACAGATACGCAGTATTTT
TRBJ1-2 many . TRBV7-9 CASRAGDGNYGYTF TGTGCCAGCAGGGCGGGTGACGGGAACTATGGCTACACCTTC
TRBJ1-1 many TRBD1 TRBV5-1 CASSKTGVDTEAFF TGCGCCAGCAGCAAGACAGGGGTGGACACTGAAGCTTTCTTT
TRBJ2-7 many TRBD2 TRBV29-1 CSVGGTYEQYF TGCAGCGTGGGAGGGACCTACGAGCAGTACTTC
TRBJ2-7 few . TRBV5-6 CASSFRFGDWSGF TGTGCCAGCAGCTTCAGATTTGGGGACTGGAGTGGCTTC
TRBJ1-1 many . TRBV12-3/TRBV12-4 CASSAPRDIDTEAFF TGTGCCAGCAGTGCTCCCCGGGACATCGACACTGAAGCTTTCTTT
TRBJ1-6 many . TRBV5-1 CASSLLPIGNNSPLHF TGCGCCAGCAGCTTACTCCCAATCGGCAATAATTCACCCCTCCACTTT
TRBJ2-1 many . TRBV5-5 CASSLEGGAAHEQFF TGTGCCAGCAGCTTGGAGGGGGGCGCTGCACATGAGCAGTTCTTC
TRBJ2-7 . . TRBV21-1 CASSLPRESYEQYF TGTGCCAGCAGCCTTCCGCGGGAAAGCTACGAGCAGTACTTC
TRBJ2-1 . TRBD1 TRBV2 CASRRRGQVNEQFF TGTGCCAGCAGACGCCGGGGACAGGTCAATGAGCAGTTCTTC
TRBJ2-7 . . TRBV14 CASSQVPRVDEQYF TGTGCCAGCAGCCAAGTACCTAGGGTCGACGAGCAGTACTTC
TRBJ1-1 many . TRBV20-1 CSSLDEGTEAFF TGCAGTTCCCTAGATGAGGGTACTGAAGCTTTCTTT
TRBJ1-2 . . TRBV6-1 CASSEAWGSGYGYTF TGTGCCAGCAGTGAAGCCTGGGGGTCGGGCTATGGCTACACCTTC
TRBJ1-3 few . TRBV7-9 CASSLEVQALGGNTIYF TGTGCCAGCAGCTTAGAAGTACAGGCGCTCGGTGGAAACACCATATATTTT
TRBJ1-1 many TRBD1 TRBV12-3/TRBV12-4 CASSTGGTEAFF TGTGCCAGCAGTACAGGGGGCACTGAAGCTTTCTTT
TRBJ2-5 many . TRBV27 CASKGRLQETQYF TGTGCCAGCAAGGGACGTCTCCAAGAGACCCAGTACTTC
TRBJ2-1 . . TRBV7-2 CASSLGNSAYNEQFF TGTGCCAGCAGCTTGGGGAACTCCGCCTACAATGAGCAGTTCTTC
TRBJ2-3 . . TRBV6-2/TRBV6-3 CASRGRGGDTQYF TGTGCCAGCAGAGGGAGAGGGGGAGATACGCAGTATTTT
TRBJ2-5 . . TRBV10-1 CASSSTRYQETQYF TGCGCCAGCAGTTCTACTAGATACCAAGAGACCCAGTACTTC
TRBJ2-1 few TRBD2 TRBV12-3/TRBV12-4 CASSPGLANREQFF TGTGCCAGCAGCCCGGGACTAGCAAATCGGGAGCAGTTCTTC
TRBJ2-7 . . TRBV5-1 CASSLGHPGYEQYF TGCGCCAGCAGCTTGGGGCACCCCGGGTACGAGCAGTACTTC